The T cell receptor (beta chain) described here comes from a study of beta chain features in type 1 diabetes. Study-wide findings and caveats: Across all four CD4+ subsets, people with type 1 diabetes showed modestly shorter TCRB CDR3s. Naive, central memory and Treg TCRB repertoires seemed to resemble each other more closely in patients than they did in healthy donors.

What was sequenced were expressed TCRB transcripts, since all of the isolated RNA had been reverse transcribed. Only in-frame clones appear in the TCRdb table, and some are missing; sequencing was by immunoSEQ multiplex PCR. Counted here are hundreds of thousands of clones, about an eighth occurring once; the ten biggest clones make up 0.022%. The CDR3 runs 15 residues. The V segment lost 4 bases and the J segment 6 bases; nucleotides outside the gene matches: 6. CDR1 and CDR2 from the germline V gene are MDHEN and SYDVKM. About this clone itself: The antigen is undetermined.

The TCR sequence derives from a man between 18 and 29 years old with type 1 diabetes. Specimen: naive CD4+ T cells from blood. The J gene is TRBJ1-4, the V gene TRBV28; 9 nucleotides line up with TRBD1. The CDR3 sequence: CASSSPGTGYEKLFF. The CDR3 DNA reads TGTGCCAGCAGTTCGCCCGGGACAGGGTATGAAAAACTGTTTTTT.